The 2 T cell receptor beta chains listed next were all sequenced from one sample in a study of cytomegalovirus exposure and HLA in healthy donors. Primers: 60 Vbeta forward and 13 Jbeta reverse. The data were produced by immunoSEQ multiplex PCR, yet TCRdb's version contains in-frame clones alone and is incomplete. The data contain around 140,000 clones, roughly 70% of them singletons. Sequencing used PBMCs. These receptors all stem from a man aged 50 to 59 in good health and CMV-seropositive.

In DNA form, the CDR3 reads TGTGCCAGCAGTTTTAAACAGGGCTTTGAGCAGTTCTTC. Protein sequence: CASSFKQGFEQFF. The chain combines TRBV6-5 with TRBJ2-1; D is possibly TRBD1 (6 bases). Germline V gene data show CDR1 as MNHEY and CDR2 as SVGAGI. The V end lost 4 bases, the J end lost 9 bases, and 13 bases lay between the germline ends. The length of the CDR3 is 13 residues.

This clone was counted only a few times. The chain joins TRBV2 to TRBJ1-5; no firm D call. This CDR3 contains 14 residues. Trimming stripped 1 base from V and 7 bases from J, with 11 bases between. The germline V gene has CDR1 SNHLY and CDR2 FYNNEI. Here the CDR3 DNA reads TGTGCCAGCAGTGAAGAGGCGGGCCTCCAGCCCCAGCATTTT. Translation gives CASSEEAGLQPQHF.